The rows below give T cell receptor beta chains drawn from one sample of a study of identical twins. TCRdb called the 5' RACE reads again in MiXCR, with one record for every CDR3 protein. The profile shows 1.5 million to 2 million distinct CDR3 sequences, 32% of them singletons. The sequenced material came from cord blood. The receptor set was obtained from a newborn girl in good health. Both conserved end residues are part of each CDR3. A D gene is named only where the DNA matches it firmly. Size tells how often a clone was seen (once, few, many) or the class of an expanded clone, and some rows leave it out.

D gene	clone size	J gene	V gene	CDR3 DNA	CDR3 protein
TRBD2	NA	TRBJ2-1	TRBV6-4	TGTGCCAGCAGTGATGGGTGGCTAGCGGGGACCAATGAGCAGTTCTTC	CASSDGWLAGTNEQFF
TRBD1	NA	TRBJ2-5	TRBV4-1	TGCGCCAGCAGCCGGACAGGAGGTCATGAGCGGTACTTC	CASSRTGGHERYF
TRBD2	few	TRBJ2-1	TRBV28	TGTGCCAGCAGTTTTCCCTTAGGACTAGCGGCCTACAATGAGCAGTTCTTC	CASSFPLGLAAYNEQFF
NA	NA	TRBJ1-2	TRBV5-1	TGCGCCAGCTCGAGTAAACGGAACTATGGCTACACCTTC	CASSSKRNYGYTF
NA	few	TRBJ2-4	TRBV20-1	TGCAGTGCTAGCGGGAACATTCAGTACTTC	CSASGNIQYF
NA	few	TRBJ2-3	TRBV12-5	TGTGCTAGTGGTTCCCAGACAGATACGCAGTATTTT	CASGSQTDTQYF
TRBD2	NA	TRBJ2-3	TRBV5-1	TGCGCCAACAGCTTGGGGCTAGCGGCAAACACAGATACGCAGTATTTT	CANSLGLAANTDTQYF
TRBD1	NA	TRBJ1-2	TRBV19	TGTGCCAGTAGTATGGGACAGGACTTCTATGGCTACACCTTC	CASSMGQDFYGYTF
NA	few	TRBJ2-3	TRBV10-1	TGCGCCAGCAGTGCCCGGCGTGGGACAGATACGCAGTATTTT	CASSARRGTDTQYF
TRBD1	NA	TRBJ2-2	TRBV5-1	TGCGCCAGCGGACTGACAGGGGGAACGAACACCGGGGAGCTGTTTTTT	CASGLTGGTNTGELFF
TRBD1	few	TRBJ2-4	TRBV28	TGTGCCAGCACCAACCACTTTCCCGACAGGGGAGGAAACATTCAGTACTTC	CASTNHFPDRGGNIQYF
NA	few	TRBJ2-7	TRBV19	TGTGCCAGTAGTATGGGTCTGTATAGCTCCTACGAGCAGTACTTC	CASSMGLYSSYEQYF
TRBD2	NA	TRBJ2-1	TRBV4-2	TGTGCCAGCAGCCAAGGACTAGCTAAGTCCTACGAGCAGTTCTTC	CASSQGLAKSYEQFF
NA	NA	TRBJ2-5	TRBV5-1	TGCGCCAGCAGCTTGAGCCCCTGGGAGACCCAGTACTTC	CASSLSPWETQYF
TRBD1	NA	TRBJ1-2	TRBV29-1	TGCAGCGTTGCTGACAGGGCCCCTACTAACTATGGCTACACCTTC	CSVADRAPTNYGYTF
NA	NA	TRBJ2-7	TRBV24-1	TGTGCCACCAGTGAGTGGGAAAACGAGCAGTACTTC	CATSEWENEQYF
TRBD2	few	TRBJ2-7	TRBV24-1	TGTGCCACCAGTGATTTAGCGGGAGCTGGGTCCGATGAGCAGTACTTC	CATSDLAGAGSDEQYF
NA	NA	TRBJ2-1	TRBV6-5	TGTGCCAGCAGTTACATGGCTAGCCCCTACAATGAGCAGTTCTTC	CASSYMASPYNEQFF
NA	few	TRBJ2-5	TRBV20-1	TGCAGTGCTCGGCGGGGACTTCTACAAGAGACCCAGTACTTC	CSARRGLLQETQYF
NA	NA	TRBJ2-2	TRBV29-1	TGCAGCGTTGACAGGGGTCACGGGGAGCTGTTTTTT	CSVDRGHGELFF
TRBD2	few	TRBJ2-1	TRBV4-2	TGTGCCAGCAGCCGTACGCGGGGGGTCTACAATGAGCAGTTCTTC	CASSRTRGVYNEQFF
TRBD2	NA	TRBJ2-1	TRBV5-6	TGTGCCAGCAGCTTGGGGGGGACTATATCCTACAATGAGCAGTTCTTC	CASSLGGTISYNEQFF
TRBD1	NA	TRBJ1-1	TRBV29-1	TGCAGCGTTGCCGGACAGGGGGCTGAAGCTTTCTTT	CSVAGQGAEAFF
NA	NA	TRBJ2-7	TRBV21-1	TGTGCCAGCAGCAAAGCGCTGACCCACGAGCAGTACTTC	CASSKALTHEQYF
NA	NA	TRBJ1-5	TRBV3-1	TGTGCCAGCAGCCAAGGCCTCACAGGGCAGCATTTT	CASSQGLTGQHF
TRBD2	few	TRBJ2-4	TRBV20-1	TGCAGTGCTCCCGTTTTCCGAGCGGGAGGATACGGTGAGCAGTACTTC	CSAPVFRAGGYGEQYF
NA	few	TRBJ1-2	TRBV2	TGTGCCAGCAGTGTCCGGGACGGCTATGGCTACACCTTC	CASSVRDGYGYTF
NA	NA	TRBJ1-6	TRBV27	TGTGCCAGCAGTTTAGGACGTCGACCCCTCCACTTT	CASSLGRRPLHF
TRBD1	NA	TRBJ2-1	TRBV2	TGTGCCAGGGACAGGGTCAATGAGCAGTTCTTC	CARDRVNEQFF
TRBD2	NA	TRBJ2-1	TRBV6-6	TGTGCCAGCAGTTCCCGACTAGCGGGAGAGCAGTTCTTC	CASSSRLAGEQFF
NA	few	TRBJ2-5	TRBV11-2	TGTGCCAGCAGCCCTCGGGACATGTGGGAGACCCAGTACTTC	CASSPRDMWETQYF
NA	NA	TRBJ1-4	TRBV20-1	TGCAGTGCTAGAGAGGGCAGCTGGGGTGAAAAACTGTTTTTT	CSAREGSWGEKLFF
TRBD1	NA	TRBJ1-1	TRBV6-5	TGTGCCAGCAGCCACCGGGACAGATCTAACACTGAAGCTTTCTTT	CASSHRDRSNTEAFF
TRBD1	many	TRBJ2-5	TRBV4-1	TGCGCCAGCAGCCGGACAGGGGGCGAGACCCAGTACTTC	CASSRTGGETQYF
NA	few	TRBJ2-1	TRBV7-2	TGTGCCAGCAGCTCCAACCCAAGCTCCTACAATGAGCAGTTCTTC	CASSSNPSSYNEQFF
NA	few	TRBJ1-1	TRBV14	TGTGCCAGCAGCGAGCAGGGATGGAACACTGAAGCTTTCTTT	CASSEQGWNTEAFF
NA	NA	TRBJ1-1	TRBV19	TGTGCCAGTAGTATAGGTGGCAGATTGAACACTGAAGCTTTCTTT	CASSIGGRLNTEAFF
TRBD2	NA	TRBJ2-3	TRBV7-9	TGTGCCAGCAGGGGACTAGCGAAAGATACGCAGTATTTT	CASRGLAKDTQYF
NA	few	TRBJ1-1	TRBV27	TGTGCCAGCAGGACCGCTCCTGGGGGTGAAGCTTTCTTT	CASRTAPGGEAFF
TRBD2	many	TRBJ2-7	TRBV28	TGTGCCAGCAGTGGAGCGGGAGTCTACTACGAGCAGTACTTC	CASSGAGVYYEQYF
TRBD1	few	TRBJ2-1	TRBV6-5	TGTGCCAGCAGGTGGACAGGGCTATTCAATGAGCAGTTCTTC	CASRWTGLFNEQFF
NA	NA	TRBJ2-7	TRBV3-1	TGTGCCAGCAGCCGAGGACTTTTTAGTTCCTACGAGCAGTACTTC	CASSRGLFSSYEQYF
TRBD2	few	TRBJ2-1	TRBV2	TGTGCAACAGCGAGGACTAGCGGGGGGAAGGGTGAGCAGTTCTTC	CATARTSGGKGEQFF
NA	NA	TRBJ1-2	TRBV28	TGTGCCAGCAGTTTACCCTGGGAGGATCGGGGCTCTAGCTATGGCTACACCTTC	CASSLPWEDRGSSYGYTF
TRBD1	once	TRBJ1-5	TRBV24-1	TGTGCCACCGACAGGGGCAATCAGCCCCAGCATTTT	CATDRGNQPQHF
NA	NA	TRBJ2-1	TRBV5-1	TGCGCCAGCAGTCCCCCCTCGCAGGGAAACAATGAGCAGTTCTTC	CASSPPSQGNNEQFF
NA	few	TRBJ2-1	TRBV4-1	TGCGCCAGCAGCCTCGGACTACCCCTTTACAATGAGCAGTTCTTC	CASSLGLPLYNEQFF
TRBD2	NA	TRBJ2-4	TRBV28	TGTGCCAGCAGTTTGGGGACTAGCGGGACCAAAAACATTCAGTACTTC	CASSLGTSGTKNIQYF
NA	few	TRBJ1-2	TRBV20-1	TGCAGTGCTAGAGATCTATGGGGGGTCACTAACTATGGCTACACCTTC	CSARDLWGVTNYGYTF
TRBD2	NA	TRBJ2-1	TRBV7-2	TGTGCCAGCAGCTGGAGCGGGGCCTCCTACAATGAGCAGTTCTTC	CASSWSGASYNEQFF
NA	once	TRBJ1-5	TRBV6-2/TRBV6-3	TGTGCCAGCAGTTACCCTGGGACCGCAGGACGCTCCAATCAGCCCCAGCATTTT	CASSYPGTAGRSNQPQHF
NA	NA	TRBJ2-5	TRBV3-1	TGTGCCAGCAGCCAACGGGCGGCTTTCGGTTTGCGGGTAGAGACCCAGTACTTC	CASSQRAAFGLRVETQYF
NA	NA	TRBJ2-3	TRBV6-1	TGTGCCGGCAGTGTTCAGGAGAGCACAGATACGCAGTATTTT	CAGSVQESTDTQYF
TRBD1	NA	TRBJ1-2	TRBV27	TGTGCCAGCAATCCAGATAACAGGGGGCGAGGCTACACCTTC	CASNPDNRGRGYTF